A single sample gave rise to the 19 T cell receptor beta chains below, sequenced in a study of T-cell memory formation after mild COVID-19. Each CDR3 protein gets one entry after TCRdb re-called the 5' RACE reads with MiXCR. The table records about 430,000 distinct CDR3 sequences, 20% to 25% of them present only once. The source material was PBMCs or a T cell subset sorted from them (not recorded which). Receptor source: an adult woman who had mild COVID-19 (a few samples of this study predate the infection). Cell type and time point are not known.

Comments on this clonotype: Since no conserved phenylalanine or tryptophan closes the CDR3, a read error is the likely cause. It is unclear where the CDR3 begins or ends on the DNA, so no DNA is shown, and the CDR3 is as TCRdb lists it. The J gene is TRBJ2-2, the V gene TRBV5-1. Germline CDR1 is SGHRS and CDR2 is YFSETQ. The CDR3 is made up of 14 amino acids, end residues included. CDR3 in amino acids: CASRTSWNTGELFL.

This clonotype was observed many times. One end of the junction fails to match germline, which may point to a read error. The rearrangement links TRBV12-3 or TRBV12-4 to TRBJ1-5, with TRBD1 identical over 8 bases. There are 14 residues in the CDR3. CDR3 DNA sequence: TGCGCCAGCAGCTTACAGGGGGTCAATCAGCCCCAGCATTTT. Amino acid sequence: CASSLQGVNQPQHF.

This clonotype showed up just a few times. The rearrangement joins TRBV25-1 to TRBJ2-4; D might be TRBD1 (6 bases). From germline, CDR1 is MGHDK and CDR2 SYGVNS. The germline V and J ends were trimmed by 6 bases and 13 bases, with 13 bases remaining between them. The CDR3 is 11 residues long. This CDR3 reads CASSDRFGQYF. CDR3 in DNA: TGTGCCAGCAGCGACAGGTTTGGGCAGTACTTC.

In DNA form, the CDR3 reads TGTGCCAGCTCACCACCGCCGAACACCGGGGAGCTGTTTTTT. This encodes CASSPPPNTGELFF. The V and J genes are TRBV18 and TRBJ2-2, with unresolved D. V was shortened by 0 bases and J by 0 bases, with 2 bases between the two germline ends. Germline assignment: CDR1 KGHSH and CDR2 LQKENI. The CDR3 runs 14 residues. The variable domain in full, with the rest retrieved from reference TRBV18 and TRBJ2-2, is NAGVMQNPRHLVRRRGQEARLRCSPMKGHSHVYWYRQLPEEGLKFMVYLQKENIIDESGMPKERFSAEFPKEGPSILRIQQVVRGDSAAYFCASSPPPNTGELFFGEGSRLTVL.

The J gene is TRBJ2-1, the V gene TRBV5-1, with TRBD2 matching 7 bases. Germline CDR1 SGHRS, CDR2 YFSETQ. The CDR3 has 13 amino acids. Germline trimming cut 5 bases from V and 7 bases from J; bases unmatched to any gene: 6. The DNA of the CDR3 is TGCGCCAGCAGTATCCCCGGGGGGAATGAGCAGTTCTTC. Residues: CASSIPGGNEQFF.

The table lists this clonotype with a few counts. This chain connects TRBV5-1 to TRBJ2-3; D perhaps matches TRBD2 (5 bases). Germline loops: CDR1 SGHRS, CDR2 YFSETQ. This CDR3 is 15 amino acids long. The V and J ends lost 0 bases and 6 bases respectively, with 14 bases between them. The CDR3 nucleotides read TGCGCCAGCAGCTTGGGAGACCCCCGAGGGGATACGCAGTATTTT. Its protein is CASSLGDPRGDTQYF.

V gene TRBV5-1 combines with J gene TRBJ1-2; 9 bases fit TRBD1. The CDR3 extends over 19 amino acids. J was trimmed by 5 bases and V by 0 bases; bases with no gene match: 17. The germline V gene encodes CDR1 SGHRS and CDR2 YFSETQ. The CDR3 spells CASSLASPGQGPAEYGYTF. For the CDR3, the DNA is TGCGCCAGCAGCTTGGCATCCCCAGGACAGGGGCCGGCAGAGTATGGCTACACCTTC.

V gene TRBV4-3 combines with J gene TRBJ1-3; maybe TRBD1 (5 bases). The CDR3 runs 16 residues. Germline CDR1 and CDR2: LGHNA and YSLEER. The V end lost 0 bases, the J end lost 4 bases, and 13 bases lay between the germline ends. This chain's CDR3 is CASSQDSSGLGNTIYF. CDR3 coding DNA: TGCGCCAGCAGCCAAGATTCATCAGGGCTCGGAAACACCATATATTTT.

This chain joins TRBV24-1 and TRBJ2-1, with TRBD1 identical over 7 bases. The J segment lost 7 bases and the V segment lost 5 bases, leaving 19 bases of the junction unmatched. The germline V gene has CDR1 KGHDR and CDR2 SFDVKD. The CDR3 is 18 residues long. The CDR3 DNA reads as TGTGCCACCAGTGGCAACGTTCCGGACAGGCGAGGGGGAAATGAGCAGTTCTTC. Translation gives CATSGNVPDRRGGNEQFF.

V usage is TRBV20-1 and J usage is TRBJ2-1, with 13 bases that match TRBD2. CDR3 length: 18 amino acids. J lost 7 bases, V lost 3 bases, and 15 bases had no gene match. Per the germline V gene, CDR1 is DFQATT and CDR2 is SNEGSKA (reference sequence). The CDR3 DNA reads TGCAGTGCTAGTCACTTCCCCCGACTAGCGGGAGGTGATAATGAGCAGTTCTTC. Amino acids: CSASHFPRLAGGDNEQFF.

This clonotype turned up a few times. This chain uses TRBV18 with TRBJ1-5; TRBD1 aligns across 8 bases. There are 17 residues in the CDR3. Germline-derived CDR1 and CDR2 are KGHSH and LQKENI. The V gene end was trimmed by 1 base and the J gene end by 0 bases; junction bases not matched to a gene: 5. This chain's CDR3 is CASSPRQGADSNQPQHF. The CDR3 DNA is TGTGCCAGCTCACCACGTCAGGGGGCCGATAGCAATCAGCCCCAGCATTTT.

V is TRBV9 and J is TRBJ2-3, with D possibly being TRBD1 or TRBD2 (7 bases each). Trimming removed 0 bases at V and 2 bases at J, with 13 bases between. From germline, CDR1 is SGDLS and CDR2 YYNGEE. The CDR3 has 16 amino acids. The CDR3, as DNA: TGTGCCAGCAGCGTAGGAGCGGGACAGTCCACAGATACGCAGTATTTT. This encodes CASSVGAGQSTDTQYF. Based on the CDR3 plus reference TRBV9 and TRBJ2-3, the full variable domain is DSGVTQTPKHLITATGQRVTLRCSPRSGDLSVYWYQQSLDQGLQFLIQYYNGEERAKGNILERFSAQQFPDLHSELNLSSLELGDSALYFCASSVGAGQSTDTQYFGPGTRLTVL.

J is TRBJ1-2 and V is TRBV28; D is unclear. The germline CDR1 and CDR2 sequences are MDHEN and SYDVKM. The CDR3 length is 13 residues. V lost 5 bases and J 3 bases, leaving 10 bases between the germline ends. The CDR3 DNA sequence: TGTGCCAGCAGTCTGCCCCCGGACTATGGCTACACCTTC. Amino acid sequence: CASSLPPDYGYTF.

The chain couples TRBV20-1 to TRBJ2-7; D is undetermined. Looked up from germline, CDR1 is DFQATT and CDR2 is SNEGSKA (reference sequence). V was clipped by 5 bases and J by 6 bases, with 11 bases between them. The CDR3 is 11 residues long. CDR3 amino acids: CSAADLGEQYF. Here the CDR3 DNA reads TGCAGTGCTGCCGACCTGGGCGAGCAGTACTTC.

V and J are TRBV7-8 and TRBJ2-5; D is uncertain. CDR1 is SGHVS, CDR2 FQNEAQ, per germline. Trimming took 5 bases from V and 8 from J, leaving 12 bases between them. This CDR3 spans 12 amino acids. This chain's CDR3 is CASSDTVVTQYF. CDR3 bases: TGTGCCAGCAGCGACACGGTAGTAACCCAGTACTTC.

This clonotype has just a few counts. The chain is built from TRBV7-6 and TRBJ2-7; 9 bases agree with TRBD1. The length of the CDR3 is 14 residues. With 5 bases clipped from V and 3 bases from J, the junction kept 5 bases outside the gene matches. Looked up from germline, CDR1 is SGHVS and CDR2 is FNYEAQ. The CDR3 reads CASSLRDRVYEQYF. The CDR3 DNA reads TGTGCCAGCAGCCTCCGGGACAGGGTCTACGAGCAGTACTTC. Full variable domain (rest looked up from reference TRBV7-6 and TRBJ2-7): GAGVSQSPRYKVTKRGQDVALRCDPISGHVSLYWYRQALGQGPEFLTYFNYEAQQDKSGLPNDRFSAERPEGSISTLTIQRTEQRDSAMYRCASSLRDRVYEQYFGPGTRLTVT.

J is TRBJ2-6 and V is TRBV9; D gene unclear. Germline lookup yields CDR1 SGDLS and CDR2 YYNGEE. V was shortened by 0 bases and J by 1 base, with 5 bases between the two germline ends. CDR3 size: 15 residues. CDR3 loop: CASSVDLSGANVLTF. CDR3 DNA sequence: TGTGCCAGCAGCGTAGACCTGTCTGGGGCCAACGTCCTGACTTTC.

The J gene is TRBJ2-7, the V gene TRBV7-3; the match to TRBD2 covers 7 bases. Germline V CDR1 and CDR2: SGHTA, FQGTGA. This CDR3 is built from 18 residues. V lost 2 bases and J lost 1; bases outside the gene matches: 14. The CDR3 loop is CASSLSRRSSGISYEQYF. The CDR3 nucleotides read TGTGCCAGCAGCTTATCCCGTAGGTCTAGCGGTATATCCTACGAGCAGTACTTC.

The chain links TRBV7-8 to TRBJ1-2, with a possible D match to TRBD1 (6 bases). The CDR3 sequence is 14 residues long. V was pared by 1 base and J by 7 bases, with 13 bases between. Germline assignment: CDR1 SGHVS and CDR2 FQNEAQ. Written as DNA, the CDR3 is TGTGCCAGCAGCTTAGAACAGGGAATAGGTGGCTACACCTTC. As protein: CASSLEQGIGGYTF.